The T cell receptor (beta chain) described here comes from a study of blood T cell repertoires in COVID-19. Study-wide context: COVID-19 samples collected from the United States, Italy and Spain covered acute and convalescent phases. PBMCs, B-cell-depleted T cells, or T cells were the source of the cDNA or gDNA that made up the material.

CDR3 length: 19 amino acids. V lost 1 base and J lost 2; bases outside the gene matches: 13. Germline V gene sequence: CDR1 MGHRA, CDR2 YSYEKL. Authors' data handling: The assay estimated nucleated cells by amplifying reference gene primers. Assay: immunoSEQ multiplex PCR; the TCRdb copy retains only in-frame clones and omits some. The V and J calls and the clone size are those of that table, but D and trimming were determined from the DNA. Of 55,000 to 80,000 clones listed, 85% to 90% were seen once; the top ten hold approximately 0.99%. The sequence was collected from a man aged 65 to 85 with acute or convalescent COVID-19. V and J are TRBV4-1 and TRBJ2-1, with 8 positions matching TRBD2. Sequencing was done on a sample of peripheral blood. The CDR3 DNA sequence: TGCGCCAGCAGCCAAGTAGATATGGGTTTCGGGGGGGCCTACAATGAGCAGTTCTTC. This sequence encodes CASSQVDMGFGGAYNEQFF.